This T cell receptor beta chain was captured by sequencing in a study of blood T cell repertoires in COVID-19. Germline values: CDR1 SEHNR, CDR2 FQNEAQ (reference sequence). There are 14 residues in the CDR3. J lost 4 bases, V lost 5 bases, and 7 bases had no gene match. Method: immunoSEQ multiplex PCR; TCRdb's copy keeps in-frame clones and lacks some. Here the sample spans about 400,000 clones, approximately 89% being singletons. The sequenced material came from PBMCs or T cells enriched from blood (not recorded which). This chain links TRBV7-9 with TRBJ2-5; TRBD2 matches 7 bases. This sequence originates from a man aged 40-55 years in a cohort exposed to, infected with or recovered from COVID-19 (not recorded which). CDR3: CASSPRLAPETQYF. The CDR3 DNA reads as TGTGCCAGCAGCCCGCGACTAGCCCCAGAGACCCAGTACTTC.